This passage covers 27 T cell receptor beta chains from one sample sequenced in a study of blood T cell repertoires in COVID-19. The table came from immunoSEQ multiplex PCR; TCRdb's copy has only in-frame clones and leaves some out. The sample includes about 170,000 clones, roughly 82% of them seen just once. Sequenced sample: peripheral blood. These receptors were taken from a woman between 40 and 55 years old with COVID-19, enrolled during active disease.

V gene TRBV18 combines with J gene TRBJ1-1; 9 bases match TRBD1. This CDR3 is built from 14 residues. Per germline, CDR1 KGHSH and CDR2 LQKENI. Germline trimming cut 5 bases from V and 4 bases from J; bases unmatched to any gene: 5. CDR3 in amino acids: CASSKDRGGTEAFF. The DNA for the CDR3 is TGTGCCAGCTCAAAGGACAGGGGAGGCACTGAAGCTTTCTTT. The variable domain in full, with the rest retrieved from reference TRBV18 and TRBJ1-1, is NAGVMQNPRHLVRRRGQEARLRCSPMKGHSHVYWYRQLPEEGLKFMVYLQKENIIDESGMPKERFSAEFPKEGPSILRIQQVVRGDSAAYFCASSKDRGGTEAFFGQGTRLTVV.

The V gene is TRBV5-4, the J gene TRBJ2-5; D gene ambiguous. The CDR3 loop spans 15 amino acids. V was shortened by 0 bases and J by 2 bases, with 11 bases between the two germline ends. Germline V lookup: CDR1 SGHNT, CDR2 YYREEE (reference sequence). The CDR3 DNA follows: TGTGCCAGCAGCTTGGGTGGCGCAGGTCAAGAGACCCAGTACTTC. Encoded protein: CASSLGGAGQETQYF. Combining the CDR3 with reference TRBV5-4 and TRBJ2-5 gives the whole variable domain ETGVTQSPTHLIKTRGQQVTLRCSSQSGHNTVSWYQQALGQGPQFIFQYYREEENGRGNFPPRFSGLQFPNYSSELNVNALELDDSALYLCASSLGGAGQETQYFGPGTRLLVL.

This chain uses TRBV30 with TRBJ2-5, with TRBD1 matching over 9 bases. From germline, CDR1 is GTSNPN and CDR2 SVGIG (reference sequence). The ends lost 1 base at V and 5 bases at J; junction bases unmatched: 8. The CDR3 loop spans 15 amino acids. CDR3 sequence reads: CAWSALTGGWETQYF. For the CDR3, the DNA is TGTGCCTGGAGTGCACTAACAGGGGGCTGGGAGACCCAGTACTTC.

The rearrangement joins TRBV10-3 to TRBJ1-1; 10 bases match TRBD1. Germline CDR1 ENHRY, CDR2 SYGVKD. V lost 4 bases, J lost 6 bases, and 5 bases stayed unmatched. The CDR3 spans 14 residues. The CDR3 coding sequence is TGTGCCATCAGTGGACAGGGGGCGAGGGCTGAAGCTTTCTTT. Translating it yields CAISGQGARAEAFF.

Remarks on this clone: A read error may produce the germline difference seen at one junction end. This chain links TRBV11-2 with TRBJ1-2, with unresolved D. Looked up from germline, CDR1 is SGHAT and CDR2 is FQNNGV. The CDR3 consists of 11 residues. Here the CDR3 reads CASSSKWEPNF. DNA of the CDR3: TGTGCCAGCAGCTCAAAATGGGAGCCAAACTTC. The full variable domain, completed using reference TRBV11-2 and TRBJ1-2, is EAGVAQSPRYKIIEKRQSVAFWCNPISGHATLYWYQQILGQGPKLLIQFQNNGVVDDSQLPKDRFSAERLKGVDSTLKIQPAKLEDSAVYLCASSSKWEPNFGSGTRLTVV.

This clone was seen ten or more times. The chain recombines TRBV7-8 with TRBJ2-1; 7 bases agree with TRBD1. CDR3 length equals 17 residues. Trimming removed 1 base from V and 9 bases from J; junction bases left unmatched: 15. The germline V gene encodes CDR1 SGHVS and CDR2 FQNEAQ. CDR3 nucleotides: TGTGCCAGCAGCTTAGGGCCGGAACAGGGGCCCGCCTTTGAGCAGTTCTTC. Its translation: CASSLGPEQGPAFEQFF.

V and J are TRBV11-3 and TRBJ2-1; 7 bases match TRBD2. J gave up 5 bases and V 3 bases, and 7 bases lay outside the gene matches. CDR3 length: 15 residues. Germline V gene lookup returns CDR1 SGHNT and CDR2 YENEEA. The CDR3 region has the DNA TGTGCCAGCAGCTTTACAGCGGGAAACAACAATGAGCAGTTCTTC. This translates into CASSFTAGNNNEQFF.

V is TRBV18 and J is TRBJ1-1; unclear D gene. Trimming cost V 6 bases and J 0 bases, with 11 bases left between them. This CDR3 is 14 amino acids long. Germline V lookup: CDR1 KGHSH, CDR2 LQKENI. CDR3 region: CASSSGLMNTEAFF. CDR3 nucleotide sequence: TGTGCCAGCTCGTCGGGTTTAATGAACACTGAAGCTTTCTTT. Full variable domain (remainder filled in from reference TRBV18 and TRBJ1-1): NAGVMQNPRHLVRRRGQEARLRCSPMKGHSHVYWYRQLPEEGLKFMVYLQKENIIDESGMPKERFSAEFPKEGPSILRIQQVVRGDSAAYFCASSSGLMNTEAFFGQGTRLTVV.

The V call is TRBV4-1, the J call TRBJ1-6; 7 bases fit TRBD1. The CDR3 consists of 16 residues. The V and J ends lost 4 bases and 3 bases, in that order; junction bases with no gene match: 6. Germline-derived CDR1 and CDR2 are MGHRA and YSYEKL. The CDR3 reads CASSRDDRVYNSPLHF. CDR3 nucleotide sequence: TGCGCCAGCAGCCGAGACGACAGGGTCTATAATTCACCCCTCCACTTT.

There are a few counts of this clone. This chain joins TRBV2 and TRBJ2-7; 8 bases line up with TRBD1. V shed 10 bases and J 5 bases; nucleotides not matched to a gene: 10. Germline CDR1 SNHLY, CDR2 FYNNEI. The CDR3 has 13 residues. As DNA, the CDR3 is TGTGCCACACAGGGGGTCCCGGGGGACGAGCAGTACGTC. This sequence encodes CATQGVPGDEQYV.

The chain couples TRBV13 to TRBJ1-2; 7 bases are a match to TRBD1. Unmatched junction bases numbered 9, after V lost 7 bases and J lost 7 bases. Germline V CDR1 and CDR2: PRHDT, FYEKMQ (reference sequence). The CDR3 consists of 13 residues. CDR3 amino acids: CASTDRPAGGYTF. CDR3 coding DNA: TGTGCCAGCACGGACAGGCCCGCTGGTGGCTACACCTTC.

This chain uses TRBV10-3 with TRBJ1-3; D gene ambiguous. The germline V gene encodes CDR1 ENHRY and CDR2 SYGVKD. The CDR3 is made up of 15 amino acids. V lost 6 bases, J lost 0 bases, and 12 bases lay in between. The CDR3, as DNA: TGTGCCATCAGCGCTGACGGGAGCTCTGGAAACACCATATATTTT. This gives the protein CAISADGSSGNTIYF.

The sample holds one count of this clone. The gene calls are TRBV27 and TRBJ2-1; TRBD1 matches at 7 bases. V shed 5 bases and J 1 base; nucleotides not matched to a gene: 8. The CDR3 length is 16 residues. Germline CDR1 and CDR2: MNHEY and SMNVEV (reference sequence). The DNA of the CDR3 is TGTGCCAGCAGTATCACAGGGGTCCCGTCCTACAATGAGCAGTTCTTC. This encodes CASSITGVPSYNEQFF.

The chain joins TRBV11-2 to TRBJ1-2, with 7 bases lining up with TRBD1. Germline-derived CDR1 and CDR2 are SGHAT and FQNNGV. The CDR3 extends over 14 amino acids. V shed 4 bases, J shed 5 bases, and the junction held 7 bases outside the gene matches. The CDR3 sequence is CASSSQGGFYGYTF. CDR3 DNA sequence: TGTGCCAGCAGCTCGCAGGGGGGCTTTTATGGCTACACCTTC.

This sequence joins TRBV7-2 and TRBJ2-7; 9 bases line up with TRBD2. This CDR3 comprises 15 residues. The V and J ends lost 5 bases and 6 bases, in that order; junction bases with no gene match: 11. Germline-derived CDR1 and CDR2 are SGHTA and FQGNSA. The CDR3 loop is CASSPRTSEAVEQYF. The DNA for the CDR3 is TGTGCCAGCAGCCCACGGACTAGCGAGGCTGTCGAGCAGTACTTC.

This chain joins TRBV5-5 and TRBJ2-3; tentative D call: TRBD1 (7 bases). The germline gives CDR1 SGHKS, CDR2 YYEKEE (reference sequence). This CDR3 contains 16 residues. Deletions cut 3 bases from V and 0 bases from J, with 14 bases between. The CDR3 DNA sequence: TGTGCCAGCAGCTGGGGGGACAGCACTAGCACAGATACGCAGTATTTT. Its translation: CASSWGDSTSTDTQYF. Based on the CDR3 plus reference TRBV5-5 and TRBJ2-3, the full variable domain is DAGVTQSPTHLIKTRGQQVTLRCSPISGHKSVSWYQQVLGQGPQFIFQYYEKEERGRGNFPDRFSARQFPNYSSELNVNALLLGDSALYLCASSWGDSTSTDTQYFGPGTRLTVL.

This clone was picked up a small number of times. The chain couples TRBV12-3 or TRBV12-4 to TRBJ1-2; 7 nucleotides agree with TRBD1. CDR3 length: 13 residues. The ends lost 6 bases at V and 3 bases at J; junction bases unmatched: 4. The CDR3: CASREGAHYGYTF. Written as DNA, the CDR3 is TGTGCCAGCAGAGAGGGGGCTCACTATGGCTACACCTTC.

V and J are TRBV2 and TRBJ1-1; a possible D gene is TRBD1 (5 bases). Trimming stripped 3 bases from V and 3 bases from J, with 14 bases between. From germline, CDR1 is SNHLY and CDR2 FYNNEI. The CDR3 runs 15 residues. The CDR3 region is CASSDGHRGYTEAFF. The DNA for the CDR3 is TGTGCCAGCAGTGACGGACACCGAGGATACACTGAAGCTTTCTTT.

The chain links TRBV21-1 to TRBJ2-5; the table's D gene call, TRBD1, was not cross checked with the DNA. TRBV21-1 is marked as a pseudogene. This CDR3 contains 15 residues. CDR3 in amino acids: CASSVRTGGVKTQYF. The CDR3 DNA sequence: TGTGCCAGCAGCGTCAGGACAGGGGGCGTAAAGACCCAGTACTTC.

This sequence joins TRBV7-3 and TRBJ2-2; D gene unclear. Trimming removed 3 bases from V and 1 base from J, with 6 bases in between. Per germline, CDR1 SGHTA and CDR2 FQGTGA. The length of the CDR3 is 14 residues. The CDR3 DNA follows: TGTGCCAGCAGCTTCGGTAGGAACACCGGGGAGCTGTTTTTT. Protein: CASSFGRNTGELFF.

This clone was observed a single time. The chain combines TRBV6-6 with TRBJ2-5, with a tentative D call TRBD2 (7 bases). The germline CDR1 and CDR2 sequences are MNHNY and SVGAGI (reference sequence). The germline V and J ends were trimmed by 6 bases and 1 base, with 12 bases remaining between them. The length of the CDR3 is 14 residues. The CDR3 loop is CASSPRGAQETQYF. The CDR3 DNA is TGTGCCAGCAGCCCCCGGGGGGCCCAAGAGACCCAGTACTTC.

The chain joins TRBV25-1 to TRBJ1-1; tentative D call: TRBD1 (5 bases). The CDR3 has 13 amino acids. The germline CDR1 and CDR2 sequences are MGHDK and SYGVNS. With 6 bases removed from V and 5 bases from J, the gap between germline ends came to 13 bases. In DNA, the CDR3 is TGTGCCAGCAGCTACGGGGGGGGGACTGAAGCTTTCTTT. It specifies CASSYGGGTEAFF.

The table lists this clone with a count of one. This chain uses TRBV11-3 with TRBJ1-1; possibly TRBD1 for D (6 bases). Deletions cut 2 bases from V and 0 bases from J, with 7 bases between. Germline CDR1 and CDR2: SGHNT and YENEEA. CDR3 length equals 14 residues. For the CDR3, the DNA is TGTGCCAGCAGCTTAACAGGGATGAACACTGAAGCTTTCTTT. Amino acids: CASSLTGMNTEAFF.

J is TRBJ2-1 and V is TRBV28; D possibly corresponds to TRBD2 (5 bases). V lost 6 bases, J lost 4 bases, and 22 bases lay in between. The CDR3 covers 17 residues. Germline V lookup: CDR1 MDHEN, CDR2 SYDVKM. The CDR3 DNA reads TGTGCCAGCAGAGGACTCGAGGTCGATAATCGATACAATGAGCAGTTCTTC. Translated: CASRGLEVDNRYNEQFF.

Only a few counts were recorded for this clone. The rearrangement uses TRBV6-6 and TRBJ2-7; 9 bases fit TRBD2. Germline V gene data show CDR1 as MNHNY and CDR2 as SVGAGI (reference sequence). Losses at the gene ends were 2 bases for V and 6 bases for J; bases not matched to a gene: 8. This CDR3 contains 15 residues. The CDR3 bases are TGTGCCAGCAGTTACGAGGCGGGAGGGCCCTTCGAGCAGTACTTC. It is translated as CASSYEAGGPFEQYF.

This clone was counted only a few times. This chain uses TRBV3-1 (or the pseudogene TRBV3-2) with TRBJ2-5; 7 bases match TRBD2. CDR3 length equals 16 residues. V lost 8 bases, J lost 2 bases, and 14 bases stayed unmatched. Looked up from germline, CDR1 is LGHDT and CDR2 is YNNKEL (reference sequence). CDR3 loop: CASRPMLIAGQETQYF. The CDR3 nucleotides are TGTGCCAGCCGCCCTATGCTCATAGCGGGTCAAGAGACCCAGTACTTC.

The rearrangement links TRBV29-1 to TRBJ1-5; no reliable D call. Trimming removed 7 bases at V and 1 base at J, with 11 bases between. This CDR3 is 13 amino acids long. Germline assignment: CDR1 SQVTM and CDR2 ANQGSEA. The CDR3 loop reads CSAGNPSNQPQHF. The CDR3 coding sequence is TGCAGCGCCGGGAATCCAAGCAATCAGCCCCAGCATTTT.